This T cell receptor beta chain was profiled in a study of shared clonotypes between healthy human individuals. Original processing notes: Junction-only sequences without quality scores came from ImmunoSEQ, so filtering differed. The assay was immunoSEQ multiplex PCR, and TCRdb's table has in-frame clones only and misses some. From that table come the V and J calls and clone size; the DNA was used to work out D and trimming. The sample contains roughly 2.5 million clones, over 85% of which appear only once. From germline, CDR1 is MNHEY and CDR2 SMNVEV (reference sequence). The CDR3 consists of 15 residues. V lost 3 bases to trimming and J lost 3 bases, with 15 bases between them.

V and J are TRBV27 and TRBJ2-7; no clear D. The specimen was naive CD4+ T cells sorted from blood. Subset meaning: CD45RA+ positively selected. This clonotype originated in a man between 18 and 35 years old in good health. CDR3 DNA: TGTGCCAGCAGTTTGGCAGACCGGGCCGGCTACGAGCAGTACTTC. It is translated as CASSLADRAGYEQYF.